The next 17 T cell receptor beta chains were all read from a single sample in a study of shared clonotypes between healthy human individuals. Clones were sequenced by immunoSEQ multiplex PCR, and TCRdb holds only the in-frame ones, with some missing. Of over a million clones in the sample, around 97% were seen once. The sample taken for sequencing was naive CD4+ T cells sorted from blood. Described subset: CD45RA+ positively selected. Every receptor here comes from a man aged 25 to 40 in good health.

The chain carries TRBV28 and TRBJ1-2, with D perhaps matching TRBD1 (5 bases). This CDR3 region has 15 residues. Germline V gives CDR1 MDHEN, CDR2 SYDVKM. V lost 6 bases and J lost 5, with 19 bases in between. The CDR3: CASSTTGTPMYGYTF. The DNA of the CDR3 is TGTGCCAGCAGCACTACCGGGACCCCTATGTATGGCTACACCTTC.

V gene TRBV27 combines with J gene TRBJ1-2, with D hard to call. CDR3 length: 13 amino acids. V lost 7 bases and J lost 4, with 13 bases in between. Germline V gene data show CDR1 as MNHEY and CDR2 as SMNVEV (reference sequence). The CDR3, as DNA: TGTGCCAGCACCCGAACTAAAGGCTATGGCTACACCTTC. The encoded protein is CASTRTKGYGYTF.

The chain couples TRBV7-9 to TRBJ1-1, with 9 bases matching TRBD1. CDR3 length: 15 residues. V lost 5 bases, J lost 0 bases, and 4 bases stayed unmatched. Germline V CDR1 and CDR2: SEHNR, FQNEAQ (reference sequence). The CDR3 is CASSGQGTVNTEAFF. The CDR3 nucleotides are TGTGCCAGCAGCGGACAGGGGACTGTGAACACTGAAGCTTTCTTT.

V usage is TRBV19 and J usage is TRBJ2-1; tentative D call: TRBD1 (5 bases). V gave up 2 bases and J gave up 6 bases, with 17 bases separating them. The CDR3 loop spans 16 amino acids. The V gene's germline CDR1 is LNHDA and CDR2 SQIVND (reference sequence). CDR3 DNA: TGTGCCAGTAGTATAACAGGCATGACTGTGACCAATGAGCAGTTCTTC. As protein: CASSITGMTVTNEQFF.

This chain uses TRBV6-4 with TRBJ2-3; TRBD2 is a possible D gene (5 bases). The V gene's germline CDR1 is MRHNA and CDR2 SNTAGT. The CDR3 extends over 14 amino acids. Trimming removed 5 bases from V and 4 bases from J, with 13 bases in between. The CDR3 DNA follows: TGTGCCAGCAGTATGGAGGCCCCCGCAGATACGCAGTATTTT. This encodes CASSMEAPADTQYF.

The gene calls are TRBV9 and TRBJ2-1; D is unresolved. Trimming left V 5 bases short and J 0 bases short, with 6 bases between. CDR1 is SGDLS and CDR2 is YYNGEE in the germline V gene. This CDR3 comprises 13 residues. The CDR3 DNA sequence: TGTGCCAGCAGTAAGAACTCCTACAATGAGCAGTTCTTC. Residues: CASSKNSYNEQFF.

The chain carries TRBV9 and TRBJ2-7; 13 bases align to TRBD2. The CDR3 runs 15 residues. Germline CDR1 SGDLS, CDR2 YYNGEE. The J segment lost 5 bases and the V segment lost 4 bases, leaving 6 bases of the junction unmatched. CDR3 DNA: TGTGCCAGCAGCCCCAGGACTAGCGGGAGTAACGAGCAGTACTTC. The encoded protein is CASSPRTSGSNEQYF.

This chain links TRBV19 with TRBJ2-2; tentatively, D is TRBD1 (6 bases). The CDR3 spans 15 residues. V gave up 3 bases and J gave up 7 bases, with 15 bases separating them. The germline CDR1 and CDR2 sequences are LNHDA and SQIVND (reference sequence). For the CDR3, the DNA is TGTGCCAGTAGTATCCAGGGGAGAAAGGTCGGGGAGCTGTTTTTT. The encoded protein is CASSIQGRKVGELFF.

CDR3 sequence: CASSSKGYEQYF. The CDR3 nucleotides read TGTGCCAGCAGCTCTAAAGGCTACGAGCAGTACTTC. The V call is TRBV7-6, the J call TRBJ2-7; D is uncertain. Per the germline V gene, CDR1 is SGHVS and CDR2 is FNYEAQ. Trimming pared 4 bases from V and 3 bases from J, leaving 7 bases between. This CDR3 is built from 12 residues.

This chain uses TRBV7-5 with TRBJ1-1; the D call of TRBD1 is as the table states it, not checked on the DNA. TRBV7-5 is termed a pseudogene. This CDR3 has 12 residues. This CDR3 is CASSKGDTEAFF. For the CDR3, the DNA is TGTGCCAGCAGCAAGGGGGACACTGAAGCTTTCTTT.

Remarks on this clone: A junction end diverges from the germline sequence, so it may reflect a read error. The rearrangement uses TRBV7-7 and TRBJ2-5; no reliable D call. Germline V gene sequence: CDR1 SSHAT, CDR2 FNYEAQ (reference sequence). The CDR3 sequence is 13 residues long. The CDR3 loop reads CASSLVVGETQYF. The CDR3 DNA sequence: TGTGCTAGCAGCCTAGTGGTAGGAGAGACCCAGTACTTC.

The genes are TRBV4-3 and TRBJ2-1; D uncertain. V was pared by 1 base and J by 6 bases, with 10 bases between. Germline V gene sequence: CDR1 LGHNA, CDR2 YSLEER. The CDR3 spans 14 residues. The DNA for the CDR3 is TGCGCCAGCAGCCAAGTTAGGGTAGGCAATGAGCAGTTCTTC. This sequence encodes CASSQVRVGNEQFF.

The gene calls are TRBV2 and TRBJ2-1; D not certain. Germline assignment: CDR1 SNHLY and CDR2 FYNNEI. This CDR3 is 13 amino acids long. Between the trimmed V and J ends, which lost 4 bases and 7 bases, there was a span of 11 bases. This chain's CDR3 is CASSGEVANEQFF. In nucleotides, the CDR3 is TGTGCCAGCAGTGGAGAGGTAGCTAATGAGCAGTTCTTC.

The chain uses TRBV6-6 and TRBJ2-3, with no clear D. The V end was cut by 5 bases, the J end by 1 base, with 13 bases between. The CDR3 runs to 15 residues. Germline assignment: CDR1 MNHNY and CDR2 SVGAGI (reference sequence). CDR3 DNA sequence: TGTGCCAGCAGTACAGAAGGCAAGGGCACAGATACGCAGTATTTT. Its protein product is CASSTEGKGTDTQYF.

The sample holds a few counts of this clone. The rearrangement uses TRBV5-1 and TRBJ1-2; no clear D gene. V gave up 4 bases and J gave up 6 bases, with 10 bases separating them. The CDR3 spans 12 residues. The germline CDR1 and CDR2 sequences are SGHRS and YFSETQ. The CDR3 DNA sequence: TGCGCCAGCAGCCCTCTATCAGATGGCTACACCTTC. This sequence encodes CASSPLSDGYTF.

J is TRBJ1-4 and V is TRBV18; D perhaps matches TRBD1 (5 bases). Germline V gene data show CDR1 as KGHSH and CDR2 as LQKENI. V was cut by 2 bases and J by 0 bases, with 22 bases left in between. This CDR3 region has 20 residues. The CDR3 region is CASSPSWVRVTDSTNEKLFF. CDR3 DNA sequence: TGTGCCAGCTCACCAAGTTGGGTCAGGGTTACTGATTCAACTAATGAAAAACTGTTTTTT.

The rearrangement joins TRBV6-4 to TRBJ1-5, with 8 bases that match TRBD1. This CDR3 has 14 amino acids. Germline CDR1 and CDR2: MRHNA and SNTAGT. The J segment lost 4 bases and the V segment lost 8 bases, leaving 7 bases of the junction unmatched. The CDR3 is CASSRDRLNQPQHF. In DNA, the CDR3 is TGTGCCAGCTCTAGGGACAGGTTAAATCAGCCCCAGCATTTT.